Below, 23 T cell receptor beta chains from the same sample are listed, as sequenced in a study of STAT5B mutations in CD4+ large granular lymphocyte leukemia. Here immunoSEQ multiplex PCR was the method, and the copy in TCRdb shows in-frame clones only, minus some. The sample lists 25,000 to 35,000 clones, 70% to 85% occurring once. Sequenced: CD4+ T cells from blood buffy coats. The source of these receptors is a human donor in good health.

Only a few counts were recorded for this clone. The chain is built from TRBV6-5 and TRBJ2-2; D is undetermined. The CDR3 sequence is 12 residues long. Germline values: CDR1 MNHEY, CDR2 SVGAGI. V was cut by 7 bases and J by 5 bases, with 8 bases left in between. CDR3 region: CASNRGTGELFF. CDR3 DNA sequence: TGTGCCAGCAACCGTGGGACCGGGGAGCTGTTTTTT.

This clone is a singleton in its sample. The chain employs TRBV7-2 and TRBJ1-1, with D unclear. The ends were cut back, 5 bases at V and 1 base at J, with 8 bases in the middle. Germline V CDR1 and CDR2: SGHTA, FQGNSA. The length of the CDR3 is 13 residues. In DNA form, the CDR3 reads TGTGCCAGCAGCCCTCGGAGGAACACTGAAGCTTTCTTT. Its translation: CASSPRRNTEAFF.

The gene calls are TRBV4-3 and TRBJ2-3; D unclear. Trimming cost V 2 bases and J 6 bases, with 6 bases left between them. CDR1 is LGHNA and CDR2 is YSLEER in the germline V gene. The CDR3 spans 12 residues. CDR3 in amino acids: CASSQTWDTQYF. The CDR3 region has the DNA TGCGCCAGCAGCCAAACGTGGGATACGCAGTATTTT.

The chain employs TRBV6-5 and TRBJ2-1; 7 nucleotides agree with TRBD1. Unmatched junction bases numbered 11, after V lost 6 bases and J lost 12 bases. The CDR3 covers 13 residues. Looked up from germline, CDR1 is MNHEY and CDR2 is SVGAGI. The CDR3 coding sequence is TGTGCCAGCAGGGACTTAGGGGGCAGGGCGCAGTTCTTC. Its protein product is CASRDLGGRAQFF.

This chain uses TRBV5-6 with TRBJ1-2, with D possibly being TRBD1 (6 bases). The CDR3 totals 18 residues. CDR1 and CDR2 (germline): SGHDT, YYEEEE. Between the trimmed V and J ends, which lost 1 base and 4 bases, there was a span of 23 bases. CDR3 DNA sequence: TGTGCCAGCAGCTTGTTAGCCCCTGACAGGCCGGGACTCTATGGCTACACCTTC. Translation: CASSLLAPDRPGLYGYTF.

CDR3: CASSGGARDTF. The CDR3 DNA follows: TGTGCCAGTAGTGGGGGGGCACGGGACACCTTC. The rearrangement uses TRBV19 and TRBJ1-2; the D gene is possibly TRBD1 (6 bases). The CDR3 runs 11 residues. The germline CDR1 and CDR2 sequences are LNHDA and SQIVND (reference sequence). Trimming removed 5 bases at V and 12 bases at J, with 13 bases between.

This clone showed up just a few times. The chain is built from TRBV4-1 and TRBJ1-1; no reliable D call. Trimming pared 6 bases from V and 1 base from J, leaving 12 bases between. Per germline, CDR1 MGHRA and CDR2 YSYEKL. The length of the CDR3 is 14 residues. The CDR3 DNA sequence: TGCGCCAGCAGGGGCCACCTTAAGAACACTGAAGCTTTCTTT. Protein product: CASRGHLKNTEAFF.

This clone was recorded a few times. The chain recombines TRBV6-5 with TRBJ1-4; unclear D gene. The V gene lost 2 bases and the J gene lost 0 bases, with 10 bases spanning the gap. From germline, CDR1 is MNHEY and CDR2 SVGAGI. The CDR3 sequence is 16 residues long. The CDR3 DNA reads as TGTGCCAGCAGTTACCCCGCCCTTGCAACTAATGAAAAACTGTTTTTT. Its translation: CASSYPALATNEKLFF.

The V call is TRBV4-1, the J call TRBJ2-5; possibly TRBD1 or TRBD2 for D (5 bases each). In germline, CDR1 is MGHRA, CDR2 YSYEKL. CDR3 length: 15 amino acids. The CDR3 sequence: CEGSQVKGWRETQYF. In DNA, the CDR3 is TGCGAGGGGAGCCAAGTTAAGGGCTGGCGGGAGACCCAGTACTTC.

The V gene is TRBV11-2, the J gene TRBJ1-1, with TRBD1 identical over 12 bases. Germline lookup yields CDR1 SGHAT and CDR2 FQNNGV. The ends lost 5 bases at V and 5 bases at J; junction bases unmatched: 12. There are 17 residues in the CDR3. In nucleotides, the CDR3 is TGTGCCAGCAGCCAGGGACAGGGGGCGCGGGTGGGGACTGAAGCTTTCTTT. Translating gives CASSQGQGARVGTEAFF.

CDR3 nucleotides: TGTGCCAGCAGCTCCTTCGACAGGGGCAATCAGCCCCAGCATTTT. Translating it yields CASSSFDRGNQPQHF. This rearrangement joins TRBV28 to TRBJ1-5; 7 bases fit TRBD1. Looked up from germline, CDR1 is MDHEN and CDR2 is SYDVKM. The CDR3 contains 15 residues. V lost 6 bases and J lost 2; bases outside the gene matches: 7. Based on the CDR3 plus reference TRBV28 and TRBJ1-5, the full variable domain is DVKVTQSSRYLVKRTGEKVFLECVQDMDHENMFWYRQDPGLGLRLIYFSYDVKMKEKGDIPEGYSVSREKKERFSLILESASTNQTSMYLCASSSFDRGNQPQHFGDGTRLSIL.

CDR3 sequence: CATRRSGSQETQYF. As DNA, the CDR3 is TGTGCCACACGGAGGAGTGGGTCCCAAGAGACCCAGTACTTC. V and J are TRBV19 and TRBJ2-5; tentatively, D is TRBD2 (5 bases). CDR1 and CDR2 from the germline V gene are LNHDA and SQIVND (reference sequence). Trimming left V 10 bases short and J 1 base short, with 16 bases between. The CDR3 contains 14 residues. Supplemented by reference TRBV19 and TRBJ2-5, the full variable domain reads DGGITQSPKYLFRKEGQNVTLSCEQNLNHDAMYWYRQDPGQGLRLIYYSQIVNDFQKGDIAEGYSVSREKKESFPLTVTSAQKNPTAFYLCATRRSGSQETQYFGPGTRLLVL.

This clone was seen a single time. The chain has TRBV5-1 and TRBJ2-5; D is perhaps TRBD1 or TRBD2 (6 bases each). Germline V lookup: CDR1 SGHRS, CDR2 YFSETQ. This CDR3 spans 16 amino acids. Trimming removed 4 bases at V and 4 bases at J, with 20 bases between. CDR3: CASSPLEGLRGETQYF. The CDR3 DNA reads TGCGCCAGCAGCCCGCTCGAGGGACTCAGGGGAGAGACCCAGTACTTC.

The V gene is TRBV18, the J gene TRBJ2-7; TRBD1 matches 8 bases. Germline-derived CDR1 and CDR2 are KGHSH and LQKENI. Trimming cost V 3 bases and J 0 bases; bases outside gene matches: 4. The CDR3 has 15 residues. Here the CDR3 DNA reads TGTGCCAGCTCACCGTCCGGGACAGGCTCCTACGAGCAGTACGTC. Encoded protein: CASSPSGTGSYEQYV.

This rearrangement joins TRBV5-8 to TRBJ2-1; the D is unclear. In germline, CDR1 is SGHTS, CDR2 YDEGEE. V lost 4 bases, J lost 2 bases, and 1 base lay in between. CDR3 length equals 11 residues. The CDR3 bases are TGTGCCAGCAGCACCTACAATGAGCAGTTCTTC. Translated, it gives CASSTYNEQFF.

This clone was seen a handful of times. The rearrangement joins TRBV11-2 to TRBJ2-2, with TRBD1 matching 8 bases. The CDR3 extends over 15 amino acids. Looked up from germline, CDR1 is SGHAT and CDR2 is FQNNGV. Trimming removed 5 bases from V and 1 base from J; junction bases left unmatched: 3. The CDR3 bases are TGTGCCAGCAGCCCAGACAGGGGGAACACCGGGGAGCTGTTTTTT. Its protein is CASSPDRGNTGELFF.

The V and J genes are TRBV5-1 and TRBJ2-5; 7 nucleotides match TRBD1. Germline values: CDR1 SGHRS, CDR2 YFSETQ. Trimming took 0 bases from V and 4 from J; bases not matched to a gene: 9. The CDR3 has 16 amino acids. CDR3 DNA: TGCGCCAGCAGCTTGGGCTCCGGATCAGGGGGAGAGACCCAGTACTTC. It specifies CASSLGSGSGGETQYF.

The chain is built from TRBV15 and TRBJ1-1, with D perhaps matching TRBD1 (6 bases). Trimming removed 5 bases at V and 4 bases at J, with 11 bases between. Germline V CDR1 and CDR2: LNHNV, YYDKDF (reference sequence). The CDR3 has 13 residues. The CDR3 DNA is TGTGCCACCAGCCTAACAGGGAGCACTGAAGCTTTCTTT. Translated: CATSLTGSTEAFF. Supplemented by reference TRBV15 and TRBJ1-1, the full variable domain reads DAMVIQNPRYQVTQFGKPVTLSCSQTLNHNVMYWYQQKSSQAPKLLFHYYDKDFNNEADTPDNFQSRRPNTSFCFLDIRSPGLGDTAMYLCATSLTGSTEAFFGQGTRLTVV.

The sample holds one count of this clone. This chain uses TRBV7-9 with TRBJ2-7; TRBD1 is a possible D gene (5 bases). From germline, CDR1 is SEHNR and CDR2 FQNEAQ (reference sequence). V was clipped by 3 bases and J by 6 bases, with 15 bases between them. The CDR3 is 14 residues long. CDR3 DNA: TGTGCCAGCAGCTTTGGGGCAGGCCCCTCCGAGCAGTACTTC. Encoded protein: CASSFGAGPSEQYF.

The V gene is TRBV6-1, the J gene TRBJ1-5; perhaps TRBD1 as D (5 bases). This CDR3 has 13 residues. The V gene lost 4 bases and the J gene lost 4 bases, with 8 bases spanning the gap. Germline loops: CDR1 MNHNS, CDR2 SASEGT. The CDR3 is CASSGDRNQPQHF. CDR3 nucleotides: TGTGCCAGCAGTGGAGACAGAAATCAGCCCCAGCATTTT.

The rearrangement links TRBV28 to TRBJ1-2, with D tentatively TRBD1 (5 bases). This CDR3 is 16 amino acids long. The V end lost 2 bases, the J end lost 7 bases, and 20 bases lay between the germline ends. Germline CDR1 and CDR2: MDHEN and SYDVKM. In DNA, the CDR3 is TGTGCCAGCAGTTTAGGTTCCGGGACTCCGGCCCGTGGCTACACCTTC. Translation gives CASSLGSGTPARGYTF.

The V and J genes are TRBV5-1 and TRBJ1-1; D ambiguous. CDR3 length: 14 amino acids. CDR1 is SGHRS and CDR2 is YFSETQ in the germline V gene. The V and J ends lost 0 bases and 0 bases respectively, with 6 bases between them. The CDR3 here is CASSLAVVNTEAFF. The CDR3 DNA reads as TGCGCCAGCAGCTTGGCCGTTGTGAACACTGAAGCTTTCTTT.

This sequence joins TRBV6-5 and TRBJ1-6; possible D gene TRBD1, 5 bases. Trimming left V 0 bases short and J 8 bases short, with 11 bases between. The CDR3 contains 15 residues. The germline V gene has CDR1 MNHEY and CDR2 SVGAGI. As DNA, the CDR3 is TGTGCCAGCAGTTACTCAGGGGCGAGGGATTCACCCCTCCACTTT. Encoded protein: CASSYSGARDSPLHF.